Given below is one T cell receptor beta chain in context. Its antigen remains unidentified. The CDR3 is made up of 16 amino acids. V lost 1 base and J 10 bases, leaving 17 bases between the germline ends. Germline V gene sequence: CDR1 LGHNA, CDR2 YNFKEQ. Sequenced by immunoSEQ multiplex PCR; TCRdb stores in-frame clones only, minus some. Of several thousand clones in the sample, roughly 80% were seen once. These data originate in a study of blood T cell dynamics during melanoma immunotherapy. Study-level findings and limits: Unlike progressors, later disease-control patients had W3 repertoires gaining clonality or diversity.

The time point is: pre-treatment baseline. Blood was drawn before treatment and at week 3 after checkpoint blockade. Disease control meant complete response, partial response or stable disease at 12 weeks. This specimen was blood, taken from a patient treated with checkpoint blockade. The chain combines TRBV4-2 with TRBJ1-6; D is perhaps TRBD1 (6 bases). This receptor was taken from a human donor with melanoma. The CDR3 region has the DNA TGTGCCAGCAGCCAAGTATTGGAGGGGGTAGCATCACCCCTCCACTTT. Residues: CASSQVLEGVASPLHF.